Given below is one TCR beta chain in context. Its antigen has not been determined. No much larger clone is present one base from it, and per-base qualities are unavailable. This sample was sequenced with an Illumina NovaSeq 6000. Using 5'RACE with constant-segment primers, TCRalpha and TCRbeta cDNA libraries were constructed, with sample barcodes and unique molecular identifiers added in the process. RNA was extracted from every sample with Trizol reagent. Library amplification was performed in two PCR steps, and a second sample barcode and Illumina TruSeq adapters were introduced in the second step. Sequencing of the libraries was done on an Illumina NovaSeq, producing 2 x 150 bp paired-end reads. Concerning the study's data processing: The reads were demultiplexed and collapsed into UMI-guided consensus sequences using migec v1.2.7. Using mixcr v2.1.11, UMI consensuses were aligned to TRA and TRB V and J templates and then assembled into clonotypes. A clonotype was counted as expanded or contracted only when both edgeR and NoisET called the clonotype significant, with the noise models trained on biological replicates. For edgeR calls, the cutoffs were a false discovery rate-adjusted p below 0.01 and a log2 fold-change threshold of 1. As an exploratory analysis of dynamics, PCA with hierarchical clustering was applied to max-normalized trajectories of the 1000 most abundant clonotypes. Each responding clone was given a CD4 or CD8 phenotype based on the CD4+ and CD8+ repertoires, which had been sequenced separately. TCRdb trimmed public reads at Q25 via fastp, called clones via MiXCR and kept in-frame beta chains. Identical CDR3 protein sequences are pooled into one entry, listed with their most common genes and DNA. The V and J calls and clone size are TCRdb's, not the authors'. In all, the sample holds hundreds of thousands of distinct CDR3 sequences, and approximately 15% of those were seen once. The top ten hold approximately 20% of the sample.

This entry belongs to a study of T-cell memory formation after mild COVID-19 (dated by TCRdb to 2020 to 2023). Notes on the research overall: TCR sequence clusters from the two donors were found to be largely donor specific. Longitudinal TCRalpha and TCRbeta repertoire sequencing tracked T-cell clones expanding and contracting after mild COVID-19 in a couple of donors. Two young, previously healthy adult volunteers, one female and one male, were included in the cohort.

PBMCs were isolated by Ficoll-Paque density gradient centrifugation. Summary of the overall study and its limitations: Contracting CD4+ clones turned up mainly in the CM and EM memory subsets, whereas EMRA was where CD8+ clones were enriched. Balanced CD4/CD8 phenotypes were observed for clones contracting from day 15 to 85, whereas a bias towards CD4+ was observed for a second wave of clones expanding from day 15 to 37. Some responding clones were detected in pre-infection memory, which suggested that pre-existing cross-reactive memory T cells had joined the SARS-CoV-2 response. Only two mild cases were covered by the study, and larger cohorts that include severe cases with pre-infection samples were considered necessary. The second-wave clones that peaked on day 37 were not confirmed to be SARS-CoV-2 specific.

V was cut back by 5 bases and J by 1 base, leaving a gap of 16 bases between them. From the cysteine through the phenylalanine, the CDR3 covers 16 amino acids. Just CDR3 DNA is preserved here, 48 bases in frame from base 1. Based on the germline V gene, the CDR1 and CDR2 sequences are SGHTA and FQGTGA. Sequencing was performed on PBMCs or a T cell subset sorted from them (not recorded which). The chain was built from TRBV7-3 and TRBJ2-3; 5 matching bases give a weak D call of TRBD2. The receptor was derived from a man aged 18 to 35 who had mild COVID-19 (a few samples of this study predate the infection). The sample titles of this study are shuffled in the database, so cell type and time point are left out; the donor was told from shared clones. The DNA sequence reads TGTGCCAGCAGCGCCGGGATCTCTTGGGGCACAGATACGCAGTATTTT. It specifies CASSAGISWGTDTQYF.